This T cell receptor beta chain is drawn from a study of blood T cells in healthy people across ages. Total RNA was extracted at no less than 6 micrograms per sample. Using a J-beta primer mix together with a sample-barcoded 5' primer, a second PCR was run for roughly 7 to 11 cycles. TCRdb reanalysed the 5' RACE reads using MiXCR and keeps one entry per CDR3 protein. This sample has under 2,000,000 distinct CDR3 sequences, with about 50% found just once. CDR1 DFQATT and CDR2 SNEGSKA come from the germline V gene (reference sequence). The CDR3 runs 15 residues. Unmatched junction bases numbered 12, after V lost 1 base and J lost 10 bases.

The chain combines TRBV20-1 with TRBJ1-5, with 8 nucleotides matching TRBD1. Sequencing was carried out using blood. The clonotype comes from a woman between 40 and 55 years old in good health. CDR3 residues: CSARGGRTGIQPQHF. CDR3 coding DNA: TGCAGTGCTAGAGGGGGACGGACAGGGATTCAACCCCAGCATTTT.